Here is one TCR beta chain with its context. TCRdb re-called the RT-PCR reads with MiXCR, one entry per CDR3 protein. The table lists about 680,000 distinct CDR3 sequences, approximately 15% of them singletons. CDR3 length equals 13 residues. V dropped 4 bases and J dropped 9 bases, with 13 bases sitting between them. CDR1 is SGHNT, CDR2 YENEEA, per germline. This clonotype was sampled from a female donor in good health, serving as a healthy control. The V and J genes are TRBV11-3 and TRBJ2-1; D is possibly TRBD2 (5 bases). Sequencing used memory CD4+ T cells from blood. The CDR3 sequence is CASSSTDGGEQFF. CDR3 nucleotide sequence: TGTGCCAGCAGCTCAACGGACGGAGGTGAGCAGTTCTTC.